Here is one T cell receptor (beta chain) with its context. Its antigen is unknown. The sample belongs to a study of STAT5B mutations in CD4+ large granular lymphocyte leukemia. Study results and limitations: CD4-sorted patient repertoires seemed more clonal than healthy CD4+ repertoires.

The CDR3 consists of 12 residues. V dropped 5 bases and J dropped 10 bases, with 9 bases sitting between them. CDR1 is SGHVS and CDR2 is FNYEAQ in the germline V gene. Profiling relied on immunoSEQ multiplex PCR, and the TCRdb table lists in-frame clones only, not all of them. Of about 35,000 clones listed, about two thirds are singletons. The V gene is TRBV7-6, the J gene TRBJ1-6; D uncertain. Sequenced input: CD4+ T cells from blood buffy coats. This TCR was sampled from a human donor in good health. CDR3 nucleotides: TGTGCCAGCAGCACCCCCACCTCACCCCTCCACTTT. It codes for CASSTPTSPLHF.